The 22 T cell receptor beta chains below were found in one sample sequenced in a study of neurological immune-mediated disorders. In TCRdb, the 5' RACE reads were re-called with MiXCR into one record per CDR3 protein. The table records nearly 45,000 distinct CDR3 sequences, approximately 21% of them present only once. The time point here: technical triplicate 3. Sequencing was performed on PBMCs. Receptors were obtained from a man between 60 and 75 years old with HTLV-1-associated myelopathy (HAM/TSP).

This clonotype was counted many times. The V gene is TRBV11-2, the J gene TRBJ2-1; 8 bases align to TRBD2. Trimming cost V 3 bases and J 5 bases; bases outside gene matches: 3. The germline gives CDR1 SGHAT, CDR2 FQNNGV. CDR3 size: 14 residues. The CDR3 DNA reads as TGTGCCAGCAGCTTGACTAGCGCTAACAATGAGCAGTTCTTC. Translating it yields CASSLTSANNEQFF.

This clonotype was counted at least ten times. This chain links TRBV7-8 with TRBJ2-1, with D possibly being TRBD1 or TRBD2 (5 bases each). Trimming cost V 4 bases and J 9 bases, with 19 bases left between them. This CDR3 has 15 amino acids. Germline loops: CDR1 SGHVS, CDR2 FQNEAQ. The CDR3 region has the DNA TGTGCCAGCAGCTCGCAGGGAGTGAATTATGGTGAGCAGTTCTTC. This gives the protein CASSSQGVNYGEQFF.

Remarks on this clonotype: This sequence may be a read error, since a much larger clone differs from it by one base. As DNA, the CDR3 is TGTGCCATCCTGAAAGGTGGCGCGCAGTACTTC. This encodes CAILKGGAQYF. J is TRBJ2-7 and V is TRBV28; D is uncertain. The V end was cut by 10 bases, the J end by 9 bases, with 16 bases between. This CDR3 spans 11 amino acids. Germline V CDR1 and CDR2: MDHEN, SYDVKM.

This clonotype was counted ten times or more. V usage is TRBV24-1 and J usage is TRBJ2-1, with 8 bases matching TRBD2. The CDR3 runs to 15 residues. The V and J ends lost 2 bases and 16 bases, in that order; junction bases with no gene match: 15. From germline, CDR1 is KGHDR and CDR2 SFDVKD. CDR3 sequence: CATSDSRGVAGTIFF. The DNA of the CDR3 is TGTGCCACCAGTGATTCAAGGGGGGTAGCGGGAACAATTTTCTTC.

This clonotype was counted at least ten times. CDR3 protein: CASSQDSARSSPLHF. In DNA form, the CDR3 reads TGCGCCAGCAGCCAAGATTCGGCTCGGAGTTCACCCCTCCACTTT. This chain connects TRBV4-1 to TRBJ1-6; unclear D gene. V was shortened by 0 bases and J by 9 bases, with 12 bases between the two germline ends. The CDR3 is 15 residues long. CDR1 is MGHRA and CDR2 is YSYEKL in the germline V gene.

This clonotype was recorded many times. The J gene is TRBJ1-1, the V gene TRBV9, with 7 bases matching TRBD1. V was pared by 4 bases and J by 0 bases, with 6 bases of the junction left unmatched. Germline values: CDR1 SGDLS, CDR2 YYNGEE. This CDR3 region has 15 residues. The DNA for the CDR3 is TGTGCCAGCAGCCCACAGGGGAACGTGAACACTGAAGCTTTCTTT. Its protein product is CASSPQGNVNTEAFF.

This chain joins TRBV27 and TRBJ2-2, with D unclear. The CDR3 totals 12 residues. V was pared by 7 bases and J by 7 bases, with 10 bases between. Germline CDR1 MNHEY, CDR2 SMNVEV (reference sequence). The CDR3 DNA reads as TGTGCCAGCATCTCGGAGAGCGGGGAGCTGTTTTTT. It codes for CASISESGELFF.

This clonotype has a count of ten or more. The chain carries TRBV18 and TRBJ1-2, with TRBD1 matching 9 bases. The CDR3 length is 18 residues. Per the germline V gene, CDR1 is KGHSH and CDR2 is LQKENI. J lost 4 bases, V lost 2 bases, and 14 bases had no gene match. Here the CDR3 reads CASSPSTGQGTGSYGYTF. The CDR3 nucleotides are TGTGCCAGCTCACCATCCACGGGTCAAGGGACAGGGAGCTATGGCTACACCTTC.

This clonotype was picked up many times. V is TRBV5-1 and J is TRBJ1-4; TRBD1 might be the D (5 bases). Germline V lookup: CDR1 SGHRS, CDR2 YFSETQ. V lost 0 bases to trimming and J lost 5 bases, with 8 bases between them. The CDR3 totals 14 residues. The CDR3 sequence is CASSLGQPNEKLFF. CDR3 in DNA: TGCGCCAGCAGCTTGGGACAGCCAAATGAAAAACTGTTTTTT.

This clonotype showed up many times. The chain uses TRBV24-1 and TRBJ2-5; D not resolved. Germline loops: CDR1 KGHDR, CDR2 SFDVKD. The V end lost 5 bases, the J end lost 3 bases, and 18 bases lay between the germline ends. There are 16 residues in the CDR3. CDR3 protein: CATSALLAGTKETQYF. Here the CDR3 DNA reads TGTGCCACCAGTGCCCTTTTGGCAGGAACAAAAGAGACCCAGTACTTC.

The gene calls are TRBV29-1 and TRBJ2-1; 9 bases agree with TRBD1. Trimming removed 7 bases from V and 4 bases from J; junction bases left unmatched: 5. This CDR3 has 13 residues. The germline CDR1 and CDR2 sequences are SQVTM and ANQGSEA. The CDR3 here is CSGRDRDYNEQFF. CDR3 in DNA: TGCAGCGGCCGGGACAGGGATTACAATGAGCAGTTCTTC.

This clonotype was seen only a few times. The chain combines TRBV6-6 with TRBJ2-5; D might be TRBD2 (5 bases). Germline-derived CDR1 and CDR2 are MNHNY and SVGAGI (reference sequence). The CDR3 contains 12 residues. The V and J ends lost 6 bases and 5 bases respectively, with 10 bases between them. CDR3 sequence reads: CASRTTGETQYF. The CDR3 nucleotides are TGTGCCAGCAGAACAACGGGGGAGACCCAGTACTTC.

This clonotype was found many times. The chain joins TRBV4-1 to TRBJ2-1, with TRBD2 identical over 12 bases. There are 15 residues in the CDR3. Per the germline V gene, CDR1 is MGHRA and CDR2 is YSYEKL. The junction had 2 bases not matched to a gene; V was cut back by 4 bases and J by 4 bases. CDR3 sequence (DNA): TGCGCCAGCAGCCGAGGACTAGCGGGATACAATGAGCAGTTCTTC. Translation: CASSRGLAGYNEQFF.

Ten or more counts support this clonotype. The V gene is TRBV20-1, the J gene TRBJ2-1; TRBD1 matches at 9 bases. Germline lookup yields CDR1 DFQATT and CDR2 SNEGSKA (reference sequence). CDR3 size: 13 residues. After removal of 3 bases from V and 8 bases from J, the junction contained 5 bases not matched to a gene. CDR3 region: CSARGQGYDEQFF. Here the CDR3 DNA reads TGCAGTGCTAGGGGACAGGGTTACGATGAGCAGTTCTTC.

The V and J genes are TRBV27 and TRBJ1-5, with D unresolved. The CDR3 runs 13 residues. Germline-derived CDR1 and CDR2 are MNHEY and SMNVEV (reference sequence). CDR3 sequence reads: CGRLGACDQPQHF. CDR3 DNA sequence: TGTGGAAGACTCGGAGCTTGTGATCAGCCCCAGCATTTT.

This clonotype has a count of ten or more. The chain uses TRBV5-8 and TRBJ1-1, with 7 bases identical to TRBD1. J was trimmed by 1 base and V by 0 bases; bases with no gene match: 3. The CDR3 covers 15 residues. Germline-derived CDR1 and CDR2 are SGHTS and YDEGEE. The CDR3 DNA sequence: TGTGCCAGCAGCTTGGGGGCAGGGGGGAACACTGAAGCTTTCTTT. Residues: CASSLGAGGNTEAFF.

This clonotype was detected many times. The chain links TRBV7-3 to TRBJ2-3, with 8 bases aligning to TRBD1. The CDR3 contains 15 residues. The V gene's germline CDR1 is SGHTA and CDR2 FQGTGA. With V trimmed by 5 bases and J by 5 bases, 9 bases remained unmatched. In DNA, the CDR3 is TGTGCCAGCAGCCCCCAGACAGGGGCGGGAGATACGCAGTATTTT. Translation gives CASSPQTGAGDTQYF.

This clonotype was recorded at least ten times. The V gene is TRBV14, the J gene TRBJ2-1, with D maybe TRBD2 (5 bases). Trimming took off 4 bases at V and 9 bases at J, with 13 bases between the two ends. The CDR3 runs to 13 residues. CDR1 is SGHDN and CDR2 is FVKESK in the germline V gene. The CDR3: CASSLGNRGEQFF. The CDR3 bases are TGTGCCAGCAGCCTGGGGAATCGGGGTGAGCAGTTCTTC. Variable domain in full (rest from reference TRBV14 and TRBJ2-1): EAGVTQFPSHSVIEKGQTVTLRCDPISGHDNLYWYRRVMGKEIKFLLHFVKESKQDESGMPNNRFLAERTGGTYSTLKVQPAELEDSGVYFCASSLGNRGEQFFGPGTRLTVL.

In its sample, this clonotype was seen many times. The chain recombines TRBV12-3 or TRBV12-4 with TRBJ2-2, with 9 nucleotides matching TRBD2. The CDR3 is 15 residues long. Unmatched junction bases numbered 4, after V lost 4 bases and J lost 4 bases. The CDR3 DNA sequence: TGTGCCAGCAGTTGGGCGGGAGGGGGCACCGGGGAGCTGTTTTTT. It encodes CASSWAGGGTGELFF.

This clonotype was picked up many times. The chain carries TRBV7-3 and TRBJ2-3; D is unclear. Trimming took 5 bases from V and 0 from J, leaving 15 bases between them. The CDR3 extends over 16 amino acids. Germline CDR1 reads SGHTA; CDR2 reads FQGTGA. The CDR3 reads CASSPGRHGSTDTQYF. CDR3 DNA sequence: TGTGCCAGCAGCCCCGGACGGCACGGGAGCACAGATACGCAGTATTTT.

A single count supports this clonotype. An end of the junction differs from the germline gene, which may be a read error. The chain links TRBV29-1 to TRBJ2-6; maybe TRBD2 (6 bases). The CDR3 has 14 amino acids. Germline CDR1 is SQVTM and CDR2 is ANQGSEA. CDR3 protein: CSVEGGSGANDLTF. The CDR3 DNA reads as TGCAGCGTGGAAGGAGGGTCTGGAGCCAACGACCTGACTTTC.

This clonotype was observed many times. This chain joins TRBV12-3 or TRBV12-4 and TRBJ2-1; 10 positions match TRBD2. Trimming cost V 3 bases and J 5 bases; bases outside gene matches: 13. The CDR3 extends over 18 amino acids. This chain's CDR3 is CASSLRGLVTSGHNEQFF. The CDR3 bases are TGTGCCAGCAGTTTGAGGGGTTTGGTGACTAGCGGGCACAATGAGCAGTTCTTC.